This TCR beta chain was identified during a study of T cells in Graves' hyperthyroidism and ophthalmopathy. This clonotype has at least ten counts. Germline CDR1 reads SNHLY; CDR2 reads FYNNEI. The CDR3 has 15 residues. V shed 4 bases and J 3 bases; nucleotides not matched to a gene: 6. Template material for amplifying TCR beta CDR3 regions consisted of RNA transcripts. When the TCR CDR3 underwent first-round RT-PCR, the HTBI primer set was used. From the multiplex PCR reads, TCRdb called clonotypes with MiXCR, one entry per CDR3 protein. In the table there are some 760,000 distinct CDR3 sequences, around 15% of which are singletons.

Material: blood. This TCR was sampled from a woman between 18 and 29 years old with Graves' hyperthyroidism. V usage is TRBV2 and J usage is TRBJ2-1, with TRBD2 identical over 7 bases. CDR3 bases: TGTGCCAGCAGTGCTGGCGGGAGAAACTACAATGAGCAGTTCTTC. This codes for CASSAGGRNYNEQFF. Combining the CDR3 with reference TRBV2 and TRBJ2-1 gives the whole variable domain EPEVTQTPSHQVTQMGQEVILRCVPISNHLYFYWYRQILGQKVEFLVSFYNNEISEKSEIFDDQFSVERPDGSNFTLKIRSTKLEDSAMYFCASSAGGRNYNEQFFGPGTRLTVL.